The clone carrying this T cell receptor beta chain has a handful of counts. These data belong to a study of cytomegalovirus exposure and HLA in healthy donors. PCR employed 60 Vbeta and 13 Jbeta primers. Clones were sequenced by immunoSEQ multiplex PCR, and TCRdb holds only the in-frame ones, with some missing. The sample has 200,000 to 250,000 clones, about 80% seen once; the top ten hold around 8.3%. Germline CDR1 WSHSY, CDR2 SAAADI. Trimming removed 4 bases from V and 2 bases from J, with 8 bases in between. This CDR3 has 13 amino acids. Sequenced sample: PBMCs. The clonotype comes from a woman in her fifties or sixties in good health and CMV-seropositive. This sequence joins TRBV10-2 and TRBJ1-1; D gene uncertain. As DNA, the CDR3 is TGCGCCAGCAGTGCGGAGGGAAACACTGAAGCTTTCTTT. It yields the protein CASSAEGNTEAFF.